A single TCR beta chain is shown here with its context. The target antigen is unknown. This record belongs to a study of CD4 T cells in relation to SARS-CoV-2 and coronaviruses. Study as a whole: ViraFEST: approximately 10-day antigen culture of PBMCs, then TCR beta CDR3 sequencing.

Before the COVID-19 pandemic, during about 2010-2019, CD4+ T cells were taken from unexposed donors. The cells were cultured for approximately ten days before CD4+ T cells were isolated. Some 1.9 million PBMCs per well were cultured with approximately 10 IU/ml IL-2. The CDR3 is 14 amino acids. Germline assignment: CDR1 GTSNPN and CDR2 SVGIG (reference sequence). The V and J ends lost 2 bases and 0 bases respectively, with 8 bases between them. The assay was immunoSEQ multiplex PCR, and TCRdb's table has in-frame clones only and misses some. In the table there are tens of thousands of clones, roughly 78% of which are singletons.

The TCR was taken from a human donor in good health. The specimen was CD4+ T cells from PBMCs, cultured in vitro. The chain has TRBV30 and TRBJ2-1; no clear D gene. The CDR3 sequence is CAWSKSSSYNEQFF. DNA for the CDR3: TGTGCCTGGAGTAAGTCGAGCTCCTACAATGAGCAGTTCTTC. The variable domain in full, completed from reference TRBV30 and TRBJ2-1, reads SQTIHQWPATLVQPVGSPLSLECTVEGTSNPNLYWYRQAAGRGLQLLFYSVGIGQISSEVPQNLSASRPQDRQFILSSKKLLLSDSGFYLCAWSKSSSYNEQFFGPGTRLTVL.